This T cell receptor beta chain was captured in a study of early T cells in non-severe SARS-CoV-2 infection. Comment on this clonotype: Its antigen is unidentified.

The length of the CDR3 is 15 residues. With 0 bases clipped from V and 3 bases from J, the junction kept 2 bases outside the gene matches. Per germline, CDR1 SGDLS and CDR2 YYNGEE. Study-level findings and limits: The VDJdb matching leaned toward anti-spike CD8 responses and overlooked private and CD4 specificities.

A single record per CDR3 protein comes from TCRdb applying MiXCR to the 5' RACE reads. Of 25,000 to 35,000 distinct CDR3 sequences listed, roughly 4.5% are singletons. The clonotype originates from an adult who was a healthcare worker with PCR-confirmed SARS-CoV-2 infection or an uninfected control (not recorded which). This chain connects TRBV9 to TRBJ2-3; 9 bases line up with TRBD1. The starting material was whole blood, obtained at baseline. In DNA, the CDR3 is TGTGCCAGCAGCGTAGTGGGACAGGGAACAGATACGCAGTATTTT. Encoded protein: CASSVVGQGTDTQYF.